This T cell receptor beta chain was profiled in a study of blood T cell repertoires in COVID-19. Background on the study: Some COVID-19 samples were acute and others convalescent; all came from the United States, Italy and Spain. The cDNA or gDNA used as material had been derived from T cells, B-cell-depleted T cells, or PBMCs.

The CDR3 is 19 amino acids. Germline V gene lookup returns CDR1 LNHDA and CDR2 SQIVND (reference sequence). With V trimmed by 6 bases and J by 0 bases, 16 bases remained unmatched. Source study methods: Estimation of nucleated cell counts relied on the amplification of reference gene primers. TCRdb's table, derived via immunoSEQ multiplex PCR, lists solely in-frame clones and lacks some. Clonal size and the V and J genes are those of that table, whereas D and trimming came from the DNA. The sample records about 440,000 clones, around nine tenths being singletons. This sequence was found in a woman in her twenties or thirties with acute or convalescent COVID-19. Material for sequencing was peripheral blood. V is TRBV19 and J is TRBJ2-1; 8 bases fit TRBD2. In nucleotides, the CDR3 is TGTGCCAGTAGAGCTAGATCGCGGGGGGCCTTGAGCTCCTACAATGAGCAGTTCTTC. It is translated as CASRARSRGALSSYNEQFF.